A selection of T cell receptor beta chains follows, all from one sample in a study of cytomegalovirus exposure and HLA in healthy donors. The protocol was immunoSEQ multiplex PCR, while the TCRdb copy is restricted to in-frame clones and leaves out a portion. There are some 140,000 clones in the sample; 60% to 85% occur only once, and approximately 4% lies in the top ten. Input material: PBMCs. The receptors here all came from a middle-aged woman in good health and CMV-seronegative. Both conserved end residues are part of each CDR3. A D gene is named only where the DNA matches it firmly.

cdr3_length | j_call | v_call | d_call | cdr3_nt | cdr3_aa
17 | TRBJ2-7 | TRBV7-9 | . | TGTGCCAGCAGCTTACAAGGGGTCGGACAGCTCTCACACGAGCAGTACTTC | CASSLQGVGQLSHEQYF
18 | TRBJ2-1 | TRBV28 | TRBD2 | TGTGCCAGCCCTCCCTGGACTAGCGGGGGGCCGGGGAACAATGAGCAGTTCTTC | CASPPWTSGGPGNNEQFF
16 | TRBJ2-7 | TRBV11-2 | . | TGTGCCAGCAGCTTAGATCCGTCTGAGAGCTCCTACGAGCAGTACTTC | CASSLDPSESSYEQYF
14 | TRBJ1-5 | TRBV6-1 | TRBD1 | TGTGCCAGCAGGATGACAGGGAAGGATCAGCCCCAGCATTTT | CASRMTGKDQPQHF
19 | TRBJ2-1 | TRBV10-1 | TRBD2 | TGCGCCAGCAGCGCCTCTTTGGGACTAGCGGCCCAGGAGGGCAATGAGCAGTTCTTC | CASSASLGLAAQEGNEQFF
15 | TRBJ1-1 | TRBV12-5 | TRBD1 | TGTGCTAGTGGCCTCACCGGGACAGGGGGAACTGAAGCTTTCTTT | CASGLTGTGGTEAFF
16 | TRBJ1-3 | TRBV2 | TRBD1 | TGTGCCAGCAGTGTTAGGGGGCCTTTCTCTGGAAACACCATATATTTT | CASSVRGPFSGNTIYF
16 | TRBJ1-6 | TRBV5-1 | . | TGCGCCAGCAGCCGTGCGGGGTCTTTGAGGAATTCACCCCTCCACTTT | CASSRAGSLRNSPLHF
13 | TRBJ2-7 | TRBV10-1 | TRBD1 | TGCGCCAGTAGACCGGGACAGGGAGACGAGCAGTACTTC | CASRPGQGDEQYF
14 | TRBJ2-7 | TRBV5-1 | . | TGCGCCAGCAGCTTGGAGCAGGGCTCCTACGAGCAGTACTTC | CASSLEQGSYEQYF
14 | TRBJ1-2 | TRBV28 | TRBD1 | TGTGCCAGCAGTCCCGGGACAGCTAACTATGGCTACACCTTC | CASSPGTANYGYTF
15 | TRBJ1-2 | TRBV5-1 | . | TGCGCCAGCAGCCCAGGGACTGAATATAACTATGGCTACACCTTC | CASSPGTEYNYGYTF
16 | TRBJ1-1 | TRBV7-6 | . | TGTGCCAGCGCGCCAGGGCAGAGTCTGTTGAACACTGAAGCTTTCTTT | CASAPGQSLLNTEAFF
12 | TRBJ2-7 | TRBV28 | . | TGTGCCAGCAGTACCCGGGCCTACGAGCAGTACTTC | CASSTRAYEQYF